This T cell receptor beta chain was captured by sequencing in a study of blood T cell repertoires in COVID-19. CDR3 length: 17 amino acids. V lost 2 bases, J lost 4 bases, and 8 bases stayed unmatched. Germline V gene lookup returns CDR1 SGHRS and CDR2 YFSETQ. Profiled with immunoSEQ multiplex PCR; TCRdb holds only in-frame clones, not every one. The sample yields 240,000 or so clones, around 87% seen once. V gene TRBV5-1 combines with J gene TRBJ2-1; 11 bases agree with TRBD2. This TCR derives from a man in his sixties who had recovered from COVID-19. The sequenced sample was peripheral blood. This chain's CDR3 is CASSLRLAGSLYNEQFF. The CDR3, as DNA: TGCGCCAGCAGCTTAAGACTAGCGGGGTCCCTATACAATGAGCAGTTCTTC.